Shown below are 9 T cell receptor beta chains from a single sample sequenced in a study of CD8+CD57+ T cells in acquired aplastic anemia. Whoever was chosen for sequencing had shown CD8+CD57+ cell expansion by flow cytometry. CDR3 and TCR beta VDJ profiling relied on genomic DNA as the template. Via MiXCR, TCRdb re-called the reads, giving one row per CDR3 protein. Of over 150,000 distinct CDR3 sequences in the sample, around 75% were seen once. What was sequenced was sorted CD4+, CD8+, or CD8+CD57+ T cells (not recorded which) from PBMCs. Every receptor here comes from a human donor with aplastic anemia.

The chain employs TRBV12-3 or TRBV12-4 and TRBJ2-5, with no clear D. Trimming cost V 0 bases and J 7 bases, with 9 bases left between them. This CDR3 has 13 amino acids. The CDR3 loop is CASSLASTGTQYF. CDR3 nucleotide sequence: TGTGCCAGCAGTTTAGCAAGTACGGGGACCCAGTACTTC.

This clonotype was observed a single time. The genes are TRBV20-1 and TRBJ2-7; weak D call: TRBD2 (6 bases). The germline CDR1 and CDR2 sequences are DFQATT and SNEGSKA (reference sequence). The ends were cut back, 0 bases at V and 4 bases at J, with 16 bases in the middle. The CDR3 has 15 amino acids. CDR3 bases: TGCAGTGCTAGAGATTCAAGGGACTGGTCGTACGAGCAGTACTTC. As protein: CSARDSRDWSYEQYF.

V usage is TRBV11-2 and J usage is TRBJ2-1, with D possibly matching TRBD2 (5 bases). The germline CDR1 and CDR2 sequences are SGHAT and FQNNGV. The ends were cut back, 6 bases at V and 4 bases at J, with 16 bases in the middle. The length of the CDR3 is 15 residues. The CDR3 loop reads CASRSSVRKYNEQFF. DNA of the CDR3: TGTGCCAGCAGGAGTAGCGTGAGGAAATACAATGAGCAGTTCTTC.

The CDR3 sequence is CASSPWGRDEQYF. The CDR3 DNA is TGTGCCAGCAGCCCCTGGGGGAGGGACGAGCAGTACTTC. V gene TRBV13 combines with J gene TRBJ2-7; 7 bases align to TRBD2. Losses at the gene ends were 5 bases for V and 5 bases for J; bases not matched to a gene: 6. CDR3 size: 13 residues. Germline V gene data show CDR1 as PRHDT and CDR2 as FYEKMQ (reference sequence).

This clonotype has just one count. J is TRBJ2-4 and V is TRBV7-2; the D gene is possibly TRBD1 (5 bases). CDR1 is SGHTA, CDR2 FQGNSA, per germline. V gave up 1 base and J gave up 8 bases, with 12 bases separating them. This CDR3 is 14 amino acids long. The CDR3 nucleotides read TGTGCCAGCAGCTTAGGCAGGGCCGGAGACATTCAGTACTTC. It translates to CASSLGRAGDIQYF.

The chain joins TRBV5-1 to TRBJ2-7; TRBD1 matches at 8 bases. CDR1 and CDR2 (germline): SGHRS, YFSETQ. This CDR3 region has 14 residues. Trimming took 5 bases from V and 5 from J; bases not matched to a gene: 9. CDR3 bases: TGCGCCAGCAGAGACACGGGACAGGCCCACGAGCAGTACTTC. Its translation is CASRDTGQAHEQYF.

The chain recombines TRBV7-3 with TRBJ1-6; D is ambiguous. The germline CDR1 and CDR2 sequences are SGHTA and FQGTGA. The ends were cut back, 0 bases at V and 6 bases at J, with 3 bases in the middle. This CDR3 region has 13 residues. The DNA of the CDR3 is TGTGCCAGCAGCTTAACGAGTAATTCACCCCTCCACTTT. Its translation: CASSLTSNSPLHF.

This clonotype was seen just once. The genes are TRBV9 and TRBJ1-2; TRBD1 matches 10 bases. Germline V gene lookup returns CDR1 SGDLS and CDR2 YYNGEE. The J segment lost 8 bases and the V segment lost 0 bases, leaving 4 bases of the junction unmatched. The CDR3 has 14 residues. The CDR3: CASSVGTGGTGYTF. CDR3 nucleotide sequence: TGTGCCAGCAGCGTAGGGACAGGGGGTACGGGCTACACCTTC.

This clonotype was found a few times. This CDR3 reads CASSSTSGDNEQFF. Here the CDR3 DNA reads TGTGCCAGCAGTTCGACTAGCGGGGACAATGAGCAGTTCTTC. J is TRBJ2-1 and V is TRBV6-6; 11 bases align to TRBD2. Germline trimming cut 4 bases from V and 5 bases from J; bases unmatched to any gene: 1. Germline-derived CDR1 and CDR2 are MNHNY and SVGAGI (reference sequence). This CDR3 spans 14 amino acids.